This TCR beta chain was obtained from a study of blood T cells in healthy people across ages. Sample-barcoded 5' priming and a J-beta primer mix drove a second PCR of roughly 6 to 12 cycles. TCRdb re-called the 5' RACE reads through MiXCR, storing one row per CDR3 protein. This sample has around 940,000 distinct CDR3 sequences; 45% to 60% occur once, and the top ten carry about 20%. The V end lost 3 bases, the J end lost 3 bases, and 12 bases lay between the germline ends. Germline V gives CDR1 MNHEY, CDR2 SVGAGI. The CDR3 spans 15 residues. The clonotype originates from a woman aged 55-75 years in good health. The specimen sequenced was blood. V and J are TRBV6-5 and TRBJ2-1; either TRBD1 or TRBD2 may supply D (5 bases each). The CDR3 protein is CASSYRDVDYNEQFF. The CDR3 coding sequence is TGTGCCAGCAGTTATAGGGACGTGGACTACAATGAGCAGTTCTTC.